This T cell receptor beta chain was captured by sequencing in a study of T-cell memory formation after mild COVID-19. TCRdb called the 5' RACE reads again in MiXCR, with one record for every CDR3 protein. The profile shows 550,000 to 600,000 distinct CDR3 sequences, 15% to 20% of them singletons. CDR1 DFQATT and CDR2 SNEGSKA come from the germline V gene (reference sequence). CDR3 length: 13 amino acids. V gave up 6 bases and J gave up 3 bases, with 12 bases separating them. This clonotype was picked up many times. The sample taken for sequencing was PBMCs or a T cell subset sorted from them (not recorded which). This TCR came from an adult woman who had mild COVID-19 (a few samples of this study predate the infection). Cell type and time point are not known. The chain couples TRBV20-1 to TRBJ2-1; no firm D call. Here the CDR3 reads CSAPVYSYNEQFF. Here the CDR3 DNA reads TGCAGTGCCCCAGTTTACAGCTACAATGAGCAGTTCTTC.